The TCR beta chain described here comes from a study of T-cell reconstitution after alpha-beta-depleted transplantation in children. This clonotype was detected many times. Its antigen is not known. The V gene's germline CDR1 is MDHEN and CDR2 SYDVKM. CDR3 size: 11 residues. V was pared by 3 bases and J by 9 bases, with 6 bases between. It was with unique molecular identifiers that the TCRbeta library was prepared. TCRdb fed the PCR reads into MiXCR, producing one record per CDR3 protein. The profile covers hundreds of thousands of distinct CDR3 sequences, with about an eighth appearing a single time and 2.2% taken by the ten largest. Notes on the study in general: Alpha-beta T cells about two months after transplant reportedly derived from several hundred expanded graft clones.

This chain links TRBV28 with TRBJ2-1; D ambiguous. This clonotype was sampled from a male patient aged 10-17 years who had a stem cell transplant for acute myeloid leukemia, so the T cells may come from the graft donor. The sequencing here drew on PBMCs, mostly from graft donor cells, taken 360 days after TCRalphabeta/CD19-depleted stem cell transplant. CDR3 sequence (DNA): TGTGCCAGCAGTTTTCGTGGTGAGCAGTTCTTC. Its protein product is CASSFRGEQFF.